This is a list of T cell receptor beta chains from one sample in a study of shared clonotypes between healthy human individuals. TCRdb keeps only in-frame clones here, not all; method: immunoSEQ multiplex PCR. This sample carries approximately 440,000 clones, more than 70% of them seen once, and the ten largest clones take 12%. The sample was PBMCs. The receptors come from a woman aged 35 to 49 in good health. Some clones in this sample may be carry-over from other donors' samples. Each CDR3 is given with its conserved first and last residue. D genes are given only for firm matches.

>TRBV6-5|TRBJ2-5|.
CASSPGRDGETQYF
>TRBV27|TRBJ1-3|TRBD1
CASSRDRGNTIYF
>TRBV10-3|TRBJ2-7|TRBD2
CAIRREGPEQYF
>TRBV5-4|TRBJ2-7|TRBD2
CASSLGLADSYEQYF
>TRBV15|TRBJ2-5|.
CATSRGRSQETQYF
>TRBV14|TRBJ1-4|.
CASSLNEKLFF
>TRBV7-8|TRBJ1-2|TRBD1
CASSFRTGGSGYTF
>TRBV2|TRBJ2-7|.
CASSAASHSYEQYF
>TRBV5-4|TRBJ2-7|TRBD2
CASSTSGQDYEQYF
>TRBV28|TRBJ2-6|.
CASSSRVSGANVLTF
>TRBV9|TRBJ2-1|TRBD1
CASSRDRAYNEQFF
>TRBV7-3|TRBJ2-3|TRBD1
CASSPRGGQGIDTQYF
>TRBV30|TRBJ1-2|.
CAWRAARYGYTF
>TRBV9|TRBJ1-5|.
CASSPLRSGNQPQHF
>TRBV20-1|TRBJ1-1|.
CSASRKEEAFF
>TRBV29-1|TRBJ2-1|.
CGVLTRSYNEQFF
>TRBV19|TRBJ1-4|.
CASSTAGVEKLFF
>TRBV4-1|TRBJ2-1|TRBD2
CASSHGGGSSYNEQFF
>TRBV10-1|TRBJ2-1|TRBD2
CASSESGQGLEEQFF
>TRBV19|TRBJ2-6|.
CASKSSGANVLTF
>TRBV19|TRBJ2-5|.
CASSSTQATQYF
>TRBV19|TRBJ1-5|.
CASNPDWWDQPQHF
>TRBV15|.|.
CATSRGTQTYNEQFF
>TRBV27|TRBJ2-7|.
CASSWILDSEQYF
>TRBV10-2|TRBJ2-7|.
CASSETVREQYF
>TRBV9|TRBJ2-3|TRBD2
CASSVEGLAGTDTQYF
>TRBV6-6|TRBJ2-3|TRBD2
CASGLPGLADTQYF
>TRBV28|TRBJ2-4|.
CASSSFAALAKNIQYF
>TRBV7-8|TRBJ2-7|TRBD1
CASSFPIQGTYEQYF
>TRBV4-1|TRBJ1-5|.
CASSQLGDNQPQHF
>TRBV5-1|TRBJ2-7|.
CASSLERYEQYF
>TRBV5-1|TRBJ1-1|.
CASSLKGSDTEAFF
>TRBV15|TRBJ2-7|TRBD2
CATSRPGLASSSYEQYF
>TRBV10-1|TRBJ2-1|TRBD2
CASSESGRARNEQFF
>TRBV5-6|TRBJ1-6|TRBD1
CASTYNQGANLDSPLHF
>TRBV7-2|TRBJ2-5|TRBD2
CASSTGTSTPETQYF
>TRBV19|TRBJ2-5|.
CASSSGETQYF
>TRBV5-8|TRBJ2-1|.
CASSLVPEAYNEQFF
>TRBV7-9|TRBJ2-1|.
CASSPTGFNEQFF
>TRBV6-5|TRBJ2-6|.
CASSPEGAGANVLTF
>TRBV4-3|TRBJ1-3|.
CASSPRVGNTIYF
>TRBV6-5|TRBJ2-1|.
CASTSGRGNNEQFF
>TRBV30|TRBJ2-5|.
CAWETKETQYF
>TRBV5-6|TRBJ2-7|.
CASSLVRRGSVYEQYF
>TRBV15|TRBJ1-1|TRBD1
CATSRAGTDTEAFF
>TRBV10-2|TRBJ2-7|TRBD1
CASRTRQGIYEQYF
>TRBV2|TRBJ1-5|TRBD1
CASSEWGDRAQPQHF
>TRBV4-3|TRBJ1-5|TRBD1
CASSQGTGGQPQHF
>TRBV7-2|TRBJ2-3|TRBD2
CASSLAGLVTDTQYF
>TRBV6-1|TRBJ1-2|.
CASSEGAGGALANYGYTF
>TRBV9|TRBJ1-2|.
CASSLLGGSGYTF
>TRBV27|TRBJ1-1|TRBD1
CASSYRRGDTEAFF
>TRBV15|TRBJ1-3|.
CATSRDPGFSGNTIYF
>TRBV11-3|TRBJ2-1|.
CASSPGGLYNEQFF
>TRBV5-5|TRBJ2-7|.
CASSLAGRPYEQYF
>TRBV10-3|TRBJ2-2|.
CAISESRLGGELFF
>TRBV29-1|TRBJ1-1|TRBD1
CSVNRGNAEAFF
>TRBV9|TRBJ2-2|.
CASSRDLESGELFF
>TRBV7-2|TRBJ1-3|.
CASSLTQGNTIYF